Below are 14 T cell receptor beta chains sequenced from a single sample in a study of human T cells and chemical hapten exposure. Each CDR3 protein is one row after TCRdb ran MiXCR on the RACE reads. Among some 100,000 distinct CDR3 sequences listed, roughly a tenth were seen once. Time point reported: patch test 2, 6 weeks after DPC sensitization. As for treatment: therapeutic diphenylcyclopropenone sensitization with weekly scalp DPC. The material was whole blood, obtained in connection with sensitization to the hapten diphenylcyclopropenone (DPC). These receptors were obtained from a woman in her 40s with alopecia areata. Some clones in this sample may be carry-over from other donors' samples.

This sequence joins TRBV2 and TRBJ2-1, with a tentative D call TRBD1 (5 bases). This CDR3 has 14 residues. The germline gives CDR1 SNHLY, CDR2 FYNNEI. V was shortened by 6 bases and J by 0 bases, with 9 bases between the two germline ends. The CDR3 DNA follows: TGTGCCAGCAGGACAGCTAGCTCCTACAATGAGCAGTTCTTC. Protein: CASRTASSYNEQFF. Supplemented by reference TRBV2 and TRBJ2-1, the full variable domain reads EPEVTQTPSHQVTQMGQEVILRCVPISNHLYFYWYRQILGQKVEFLVSFYNNEISEKSEIFDDQFSVERPDGSNFTLKIRSTKLEDSAMYFCASRTASSYNEQFFGPGTRLTVL.

This clonotype has just a few counts. The chain joins TRBV20-1 to TRBJ1-6; D remains unclear. Trimming pared 1 base from V and 10 bases from J, leaving 11 bases between. CDR3 length: 13 residues. From germline, CDR1 is DFQATT and CDR2 SNEGSKA (reference sequence). The CDR3 spells CSARVSSGSPLHF. CDR3 DNA: TGCAGTGCTAGAGTGTCGTCGGGGTCACCCCTCCACTTT.

This clonotype was found a few times. The chain combines TRBV20-1 with TRBJ2-7, with a weak D call TRBD2 (7 bases). The CDR3 covers 15 residues. Germline CDR1 and CDR2: DFQATT and SNEGSKA (reference sequence). Trimming stripped 4 bases from V and 1 base from J, with 17 bases between. The CDR3 DNA is TGCAGTGCTAAGGGGTCCAGGGGAGGGTCCTACGAGCAGTACTTC. Translated: CSAKGSRGGSYEQYF.

This clonotype was seen a handful of times. The chain employs TRBV6-4 and TRBJ2-3, with D possibly matching TRBD1 (5 bases). The CDR3 length is 16 residues. Germline lookup yields CDR1 MRHNA and CDR2 SNTAGT. With 3 bases removed from V and 1 base from J, the gap between germline ends came to 14 bases. The CDR3 loop is CASSDPRQICTDTQYF. The CDR3, as DNA: TGTGCCAGCAGTGATCCGAGACAGATTTGCACAGATACGCAGTATTTT.

The chain joins TRBV7-8 to TRBJ1-3; no clear D. Germline CDR1 SGHVS, CDR2 FQNEAQ. This CDR3 region has 14 residues. V was trimmed by 2 bases and J by 0 bases, leaving 5 bases between them. In DNA, the CDR3 is TGTGCCAGCAGCTTACAGGCCTCTGGAAACACCATATATTTT. Its protein is CASSLQASGNTIYF.

There are many counts of this clonotype. This chain links TRBV28 with TRBJ2-4, with TRBD1 as a possible D gene (6 bases). V lost 3 bases, J lost 2 bases, and 11 bases lay in between. This CDR3 spans 15 amino acids. Germline CDR1 reads MDHEN; CDR2 reads SYDVKM. CDR3 sequence: CASSFRGGPKNIQYF. The DNA for the CDR3 is TGTGCCAGCAGTTTTAGAGGGGGACCCAAAAACATTCAGTACTTC.

The chain joins TRBV29-1 to TRBJ2-5, with 9 positions matching TRBD1. The CDR3 contains 13 residues. The trim removed 7 bases at V and 5 bases at J, leaving 8 bases unmatched. CDR1 is SQVTM, CDR2 ANQGSEA, per germline. The CDR3 sequence: CSAGTGTVETQYF. The CDR3 nucleotides read TGCAGCGCCGGGACAGGGACCGTGGAGACCCAGTACTTC. Full variable domain (remainder filled in from reference TRBV29-1 and TRBJ2-5): SAVISQKPSRDICQRGTSLTIQCQVDSQVTMMFWYRQQPGQSLTLIATANQGSEATYESGFVIDKFPISRPNLTFSTLTVSNMSPEDSSIYLCSAGTGTVETQYFGPGTRLLVL.

Ten or more counts support this clonotype. The rearrangement joins TRBV12-3 or TRBV12-4 to TRBJ2-3, with 9 bases identical to TRBD1. Trimming cost V 3 bases and J 8 bases; bases outside gene matches: 9. This CDR3 is built from 15 residues. CDR3 loop: CASSLGDRERFTQYF. DNA of the CDR3: TGTGCCAGCAGTTTGGGGGACAGGGAACGTTTTACGCAGTATTTT.

The table lists this clonotype with many counts. The V and J genes are TRBV30 and TRBJ1-3; 7 bases map to TRBD1. Germline V gives CDR1 GTSNPN, CDR2 SVGIG (reference sequence). Losses at the gene ends were 2 bases for V and 3 bases for J; bases not matched to a gene: 10. CDR3 length: 16 amino acids. The CDR3 DNA reads as TGTGCCTGGAGTCATCCTGACAGGGCTTATGGAAACACCATATATTTT. Its protein is CAWSHPDRAYGNTIYF.

This clonotype has a count of ten or more. V and J are TRBV11-1 and TRBJ2-2, with 8 bases matching TRBD2. Losses at the gene ends were 5 bases for V and 4 bases for J; bases not matched to a gene: 15. The CDR3 is 18 amino acids. Per the germline V gene, CDR1 is SGHAT and CDR2 is FQDESV (reference sequence). The CDR3 DNA sequence: TGTGCCAGCAGCCAAGGGGCCTTAAGCGGGGGTTTCACCGGGGAGCTGTTTTTT. It yields the protein CASSQGALSGGFTGELFF.

This clonotype was counted only a few times. The genes are TRBV7-9 and TRBJ1-2, with D possibly being TRBD1 (6 bases). Germline CDR1 and CDR2: SEHNR and FQNEAQ (reference sequence). With 3 bases removed from V and 0 bases from J, the gap between germline ends came to 14 bases. This CDR3 spans 16 amino acids. Here the CDR3 DNA reads TGTGCCAGCAGCTTCGGACAGCCTAGGGCTAACTATGGCTACACCTTC. Protein: CASSFGQPRANYGYTF.

At least ten counts were recorded for this clonotype. At one boundary the junction diverges from the germline segment, which might be a read error. V and J are TRBV7-2 and TRBJ1-1, with D perhaps TRBD1 (5 bases). Germline V gene lookup returns CDR1 SGHTA and CDR2 FQGNSA. This CDR3 has 14 amino acids. The CDR3 protein is CASSSQGQNTEAFF. In nucleotides, the CDR3 is TGCGCCAGCAGCTCCCAAGGACAGAACACTGAAGCTTTCTTT.

The V and J genes are TRBV9 and TRBJ1-2; D unresolved. Germline assignment: CDR1 SGDLS and CDR2 YYNGEE. The CDR3 totals 16 residues. V was clipped by 0 bases and J by 8 bases, with 20 bases between them. The CDR3 DNA follows: TGTGCCAGCAGCGTAGCCCCACTTGTCGGCGGAGAAGGCTACACCTTC. This sequence encodes CASSVAPLVGGEGYTF.

The genes are TRBV7-8 and TRBJ1-3; D remains unclear. CDR3 length: 16 amino acids. The germline V gene encodes CDR1 SGHVS and CDR2 FQNEAQ. V lost 2 bases, J lost 0 bases, and 11 bases lay in between. CDR3 nucleotides: TGTGCCAGCAGCTTAAGTGGATTTTTCTCTGGAAACACCATATATTTT. Protein sequence: CASSLSGFFSGNTIYF.